Listed below are T cell receptor beta chains from one sample, sequenced in a study of cytomegalovirus exposure and HLA in healthy donors. Only in-frame clones appear in the TCRdb table, and some are missing; sequencing was by immunoSEQ multiplex PCR. The top ten clones hold about 6% of a sample with about 120,000 clones, 70% to 90% of them seen once. The source material was PBMCs. Receptors were obtained from a woman aged 18-29 years in good health and CMV-seropositive. The CDR3 runs from the conserved cysteine through the conserved F or W. D genes are given only for firm matches. The size of a clone is reported for some rows only, either as once, few or many, or as a class for expanded clones.

V gene,J gene,D gene,clone size,CDR3 DNA,CDR3 protein
TRBV7-8,TRBJ1-2,TRBD1,NA,TGTGCCAGCAGCTTTGGACAGGCTGGTGGCTACACCTTC,CASSFGQAGGYTF
TRBV10-3,TRBJ1-3,TRBD1,NA,TGTGCCATCAGTGATTGGGACAGTAGAAGGAACACCATATATTTT,CAISDWDSRRNTIYF
TRBV6-5,TRBJ2-7,TRBD2,NA,TGTGCCAGCAGACCCGGGGGGTCCGACGAGCAGTACTTC,CASRPGGSDEQYF
TRBV2,TRBJ2-7,TRBD1,NA,TGTGCCAGCAGTGACCACGGGACAGGGTTCGGCGAGCAGTACTTC,CASSDHGTGFGEQYF
TRBV6-5,TRBJ1-1,NA,NA,TGTGCCAGCAGTTACCCGGGGGGCACTGAAGCTTTCTTT,CASSYPGGTEAFF
TRBV5-1,TRBJ2-3,TRBD1,NA,TGCGCCAGCAGCCTAACAGGGGCCACAGATACGCAGTATTTT,CASSLTGATDTQYF
TRBV5-4,TRBJ2-3,TRBD1,NA,TGTGCCAGCAGCTTGGCAAGGACAGGGACGCAGTATTTT,CASSLARTGTQYF
TRBV6-5,TRBJ2-7,NA,NA,TGTGCCAGCAGTTCCACCTACGAGCAGTACTTC,CASSSTYEQYF
TRBV4-1,TRBJ2-5,NA,NA,TGCGCCAGCAGCCAAGTCGGTGTAGGGGGGGAGGAGACCCAGTACTTC,CASSQVGVGGEETQYF
TRBV4-1,TRBJ1-2,TRBD1,NA,TGCGCCAGCAGCCAAGAGACAGGGTATGGCTACACCTTC,CASSQETGYGYTF
TRBV14,TRBJ2-7,TRBD1,NA,TGTGCCAGCAGCCACCTCGAGGGGACAGCCTACGAGCAGTACTTC,CASSHLEGTAYEQYF
TRBV29-1,TRBJ1-4,NA,NA,TGCAGCGTGCAAGACAGCTCAACTAATGAAAAACTGTTTTTT,CSVQDSSTNEKLFF
TRBV5-1,TRBJ2-7,TRBD1,NA,TGCGCCAGCACCCTGGGGGGACAGGGGACCCTGCAGTACTTC,CASTLGGQGTLQYF
TRBV6-5,TRBJ2-7,NA,NA,TGTGCCAGCAGTTATGTGCAGGCAGACTCCTACGAGCAGTACTTC,CASSYVQADSYEQYF
TRBV6-5,TRBJ2-7,TRBD1,NA,TGTGCCAGCAGTTCGACAGGGAGAAAGTCCTACGAGCAGTACTTC,CASSSTGRKSYEQYF
TRBV27,TRBJ1-6,NA,NA,TGTGCCAGCAGTTATGGGGCCCCGACGGCGGATCTCCACTTT,CASSYGAPTADLHF
TRBV6-1,TRBJ1-1,TRBD1,NA,TGTGCCAGCAGTGAAGAAAGGGGGACAGGGCGGAACACTGAAGCTTTCTTT,CASSEERGTGRNTEAFF
TRBV2,TRBJ2-3,NA,NA,TGTGCCAGCACCCTCCCGAGCACAGATACGCAGTATTTT,CASTLPSTDTQYF
TRBV20-1,TRBJ1-1,NA,NA,TGCAGTGCTCCGGGAAGCACTGAAGCTTTCTTT,CSAPGSTEAFF
TRBV5-8,TRBJ1-4,TRBD1,NA,TGTGCCAGCAGCCCCGGGACAGGGGGCCTCCCTGCAACTAATGAAAAACTGTTTTTT,CASSPGTGGLPATNEKLFF
TRBV11-3,TRBJ2-7,TRBD1,NA,TGTGCCAGCAGCTTAGACGGGACAGCCTACGAGCAGTACTTC,CASSLDGTAYEQYF
TRBV19,TRBJ1-5,NA,NA,TGTGCCAGTAGCTACAGCACCAATAGCAATCAGCCCCAGCATTTT,CASSYSTNSNQPQHF
TRBV6-1,TRBJ2-2,NA,NA,TGTGCCAGCAGTGAAGGTATCACCGGGGAGCTGTTTTTT,CASSEGITGELFF
TRBV4-3,TRBJ2-1,NA,NA,TGCGCCAGCAGCCCTCTAGCGTTTATCTACAATGAGCAGTTCTTC,CASSPLAFIYNEQFF
TRBV7-8,TRBJ1-2,TRBD1,once,TGTGCCAGCAGCAAAGACAGGGAAGGAGGCTACACCTTC,CASSKDREGGYTF
TRBV5-1,TRBJ2-1,NA,NA,TGCGCCAGCAGCTTGGGGCTTGACAGGCTCTACAATGAGCAGTTCTTC,CASSLGLDRLYNEQFF
TRBV29-1,TRBJ2-2,NA,NA,TGCAGCGTTGAACGGGCGAACACCGGGGAGCTGTTTTTT,CSVERANTGELFF
TRBV7-8,TRBJ1-1,NA,NA,TGTGCCAGCAGCTTAGGGGGCCAGGGATACGCTTTCTTT,CASSLGGQGYAFF
TRBV9,TRBJ2-5,TRBD2,NA,TGTGCCAGCAGCGAACTAGCGGGAGGCTCACAAGAGACCCAGTACTTC,CASSELAGGSQETQYF
TRBV9,TRBJ1-4,NA,NA,TGTGCCAGCAGCCCGCGGGCCTTGGGTGAAAAACTGTTTTTT,CASSPRALGEKLFF
TRBV6-6,TRBJ2-1,TRBD2,once,TGTGCCAGCAGTTACTCAACGGGGGGGTACAATGAGCAGTTCTTC,CASSYSTGGYNEQFF
TRBV18,TRBJ2-7,TRBD2,NA,TGTGCCAGCTCACCACGGGGGGGTTACGAGCAGTACTTC,CASSPRGGYEQYF
TRBV14,TRBJ1-1,NA,NA,TGTGCCAGCGACTTCCCTTACCTTGAAGCTTTCTTT,CASDFPYLEAFF
TRBV7-3,TRBJ1-2,NA,NA,TGTGCCAGCAGCTTCCCGGGAGCCTATGGCTACACCTTC,CASSFPGAYGYTF
TRBV27,TRBJ2-2,TRBD2,NA,TGTGCCAGCAGTTTATCGTCATACCCGGGACTAGCGGACGGGGAGCTGTTTTTT,CASSLSSYPGLADGELFF
TRBV5-1,TRBJ1-6,NA,NA,TGCGCCAGCAGCCCCTCGGACAGTTATAATTCACCCCTCCACTTT,CASSPSDSYNSPLHF
TRBV6-5,TRBJ1-2,NA,NA,TGTGCCAGCACCACCCCGGGCAGGGGTGAGGATGGCTACACCTTC,CASTTPGRGEDGYTF
TRBV5-1,TRBJ2-1,NA,NA,TGCGCCAGCAGCTTGAACGGGGGATCCTACAATGAGCAGTTCTTC,CASSLNGGSYNEQFF
TRBV19,TRBJ1-3,NA,NA,TGTGCCAGTAGTATAGGCCAGTTCTCTGGAAACACCATATATTTT,CASSIGQFSGNTIYF
TRBV18,TRBJ2-7,TRBD1,NA,TGTGCCAGCTCACCGACAGGGGGCTACGAGCAGTACTTC,CASSPTGGYEQYF
TRBV5-1,TRBJ1-1,NA,NA,TGCGCCAGCAGCTTGGGCGGGGGATTGAACACTGAAGCTTTCTTT,CASSLGGGLNTEAFF
TRBV5-6,TRBJ1-1,TRBD1,NA,TGTGCCAGCAGCTGGGGACAGCTGAACACTGAAGCTTTCTTT,CASSWGQLNTEAFF
TRBV18,TRBJ2-7,TRBD2,NA,TGTGCCAGCTGGGGGGGGGAGTCGTACGAGCAGTACTTC,CASWGGESYEQYF
TRBV5-4,TRBJ1-1,NA,NA,TGTGCCAGCAGCCCCTCGGGACTGATGAACACTGAAGCTTTCTTT,CASSPSGLMNTEAFF
TRBV29-1,TRBJ2-1,NA,NA,TGCAGCTTTGCGGGTAGAGACAGTGAGACCCACAATGAGCAGTTCTTC,CSFAGRDSETHNEQFF
TRBV18,TRBJ2-2,NA,NA,TGTGCCAGCTACGGGGGCACCGGGGAGCTGTTTTTT,CASYGGTGELFF
TRBV6-6,TRBJ1-1,TRBD1,NA,TGTGCCAGCAGCTCGGAGACAGGGGGCGCGACGGGGGCTTTCTTT,CASSSETGGATGAFF
TRBV23-1,TRBJ1-5,NA,NA,TGCGCCAGCAGTCAATCGGCCAGTATCAATCAGCCCCAGCATTTT,CASSQSASINQPQHF
TRBV5-1,TRBJ1-1,TRBD1,NA,TGCGCCAGCAGCTTGACAGGGGGTATAACTGAAGCTTTCTTT,CASSLTGGITEAFF
TRBV19,TRBJ2-1,NA,many,TGTGCCAGTAGTATTCGGGCAGGGGCCAATGAGCAGTTCTTC,CASSIRAGANEQFF
TRBV19,TRBJ1-1,NA,NA,TGTGCCAGTAGTATTGGGGAGCCAAGAGCTTTCTTT,CASSIGEPRAFF
TRBV11-1,TRBJ1-1,NA,NA,TGTGCCAGCAGCTCCGTGGCCCCCAACACTGAAGCTTTCTTT,CASSSVAPNTEAFF
TRBV4-1,TRBJ2-5,NA,NA,TGCGCCAGCAGCCAAGGGCCGACAGGTCAAGAGACCCAGTACTTC,CASSQGPTGQETQYF
TRBV6-6,TRBJ1-2,TRBD1,NA,TGTGCCAGCACCCCGAGACAGGGATCTAACTATGGCTACACCTTC,CASTPRQGSNYGYTF
TRBV6-5,TRBJ1-1,NA,NA,TGTGCCAGCAGTTACTCGATCCCACAGGGTGACACTGAAGCTTTCTTT,CASSYSIPQGDTEAFF